This T cell receptor beta chain was found in a study of T cells in Graves' hyperthyroidism and ophthalmopathy. RNA transcripts were the template for amplifying TCR beta CDR3 regions. HTBI primers were the set used in a first-round RT-PCR of the TCR CDR3. TCRdb analysed the multiplex PCR reads with MiXCR anew, one entry per CDR3 protein. The table lists approximately 300,000 distinct CDR3 sequences, roughly a fifth of them singletons. In its sample, this clonotype was seen many times. Antigen: not known. Notes on the study in general: Ophthalmopathy prediction by the model preceded onset by a median about 6 months.

Trimming cost V 5 bases and J 6 bases, with 12 bases left between them. The V gene's germline CDR1 is SGHAT and CDR2 FQNNGV. CDR3 length equals 13 residues. The chain uses TRBV11-2 and TRBJ2-3; unclear D gene. This TCR came from a man aged 50 to 59 with Graves' ophthalmopathy. Material: blood. In DNA form, the CDR3 reads TGTGCCAGCAGCCCCGACCCTCGGGATACGCAGTATTTT. Translating it yields CASSPDPRDTQYF. Looking up the rest from reference TRBV11-2 and TRBJ2-3 gives the full variable domain: EAGVAQSPRYKIIEKRQSVAFWCNPISGHATLYWYQQILGQGPKLLIQFQNNGVVDDSQLPKDRFSAERLKGVDSTLKIQPAKLEDSAVYLCASSPDPRDTQYFGPGTRLTVL.